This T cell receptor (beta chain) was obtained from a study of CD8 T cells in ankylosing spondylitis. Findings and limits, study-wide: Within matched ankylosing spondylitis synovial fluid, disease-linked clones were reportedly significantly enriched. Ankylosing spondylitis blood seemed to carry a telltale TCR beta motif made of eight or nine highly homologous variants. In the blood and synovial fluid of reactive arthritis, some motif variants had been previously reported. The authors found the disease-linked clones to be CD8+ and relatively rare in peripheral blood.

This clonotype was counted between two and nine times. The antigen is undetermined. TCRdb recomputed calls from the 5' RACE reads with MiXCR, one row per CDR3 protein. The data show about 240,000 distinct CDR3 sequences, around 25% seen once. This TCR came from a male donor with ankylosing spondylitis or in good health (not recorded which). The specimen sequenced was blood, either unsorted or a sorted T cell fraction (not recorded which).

CDR3 protein: CASSYGGGVYEQYF. CDR3 bases: TGTGCCAGCAGTTACGGCGGGGGGGTCTACGAGCAGTACTTC. The chain recombines TRBV6-5 with TRBJ2-7, with 9 bases identical to TRBD2. Germline V gene sequence: CDR1 MNHEY, CDR2 SVGAGI. The CDR3 is 14 amino acids. Trimming at V came to 2 bases and at J to 3 bases, leaving 2 bases not matched to a gene.